The 22 T cell receptor beta chains listed next were all sequenced from one sample in a study of chemoradiotherapy in HPV16-positive cancers. Sequencing used immunoSEQ multiplex PCR; TCRdb keeps in-frame clones, though not all of them. The table shows about 35,000 clones, with 86% occurring only once. The sample was blood, taken from a patient who underwent chemoradiotherapy. The receptors come from a human donor with HPV-associated anogenital cancer.

V usage is TRBV7-9 and J usage is TRBJ2-5, with TRBD1 identical over 10 bases. The V segment lost 5 bases and the J segment 2 bases; nucleotides outside the gene matches: 11. Germline CDR1 reads SEHNR; CDR2 reads FQNEAQ (reference sequence). The CDR3 has 17 residues. Written as DNA, the CDR3 is TGTGCCAGCAGCCCCCGGCCCCCGGGACAGGGGCAAGAGACCCAGTACTTC. Translating it yields CASSPRPPGQGQETQYF.

This chain connects TRBV5-1 to TRBJ1-2; TRBD1 aligns across 8 bases. The CDR3 totals 15 residues. With V trimmed by 0 bases and J by 8 bases, 9 bases remained unmatched. Germline V gene lookup returns CDR1 SGHRS and CDR2 YFSETQ. The CDR3 reads CASSLEFQGAGGYTF. Written as DNA, the CDR3 is TGCGCCAGCAGCTTGGAATTTCAGGGGGCGGGAGGCTACACCTTC.

The chain carries TRBV5-1 and TRBJ2-3; D tentatively fits TRBD1 or TRBD2 (5 bases each). The CDR3 sequence is 15 residues long. Germline CDR1 SGHRS, CDR2 YFSETQ. The V and J ends lost 0 bases and 1 base respectively, with 9 bases between them. CDR3 bases: TGCGCCAGCAGCTTGGCCGGGGACGGCACAGATACGCAGTATTTT. This codes for CASSLAGDGTDTQYF.

This chain connects TRBV6-1 to TRBJ1-1, with unresolved D. V gave up 2 bases and J gave up 0 bases, with 13 bases separating them. The CDR3 totals 16 residues. CDR1 is MNHNS and CDR2 is SASEGT in the germline V gene. CDR3 nucleotides: TGTGCCAGCAGTGAAAACACCGGCCGTGTGAACACTGAAGCTTTCTTT. Encoded protein: CASSENTGRVNTEAFF.

V and J are TRBV19 and TRBJ2-5; 10 bases agree with TRBD1. Judging by the DNA end, TRBJ2-7 fits better; the J call may be wrong. This CDR3 is 15 amino acids long. Germline-derived CDR1 and CDR2 are LNHDA and SQIVND (reference sequence). The CDR3 DNA reads TGTGCCAGTAAAGGACAGGGGGAGACTTACTACGAGCAGTACTTC. It specifies CASKGQGETYYEQYF.

The rearrangement links TRBV15 to TRBJ2-3, with D hard to call. Germline CDR1 is LNHNV and CDR2 is YYDKDF (reference sequence). The CDR3 has 15 amino acids. V gave up 6 bases and J gave up 8 bases, with 21 bases separating them. CDR3 bases: TGTGCCACCAGTCCGCACCCTAGAAATGGGGTTACGCAGTATTTT. Protein: CATSPHPRNGVTQYF.

The chain couples TRBV7-9 to TRBJ1-1; 9 bases fit TRBD1. The trim removed 5 bases at V and 5 bases at J, leaving 12 bases unmatched. The CDR3 runs 16 residues. The germline V gene encodes CDR1 SEHNR and CDR2 FQNEAQ (reference sequence). The CDR3 region is CASSPEGTGRGTEAFF. For the CDR3, the DNA is TGTGCCAGCAGCCCGGAGGGGACAGGGAGGGGAACTGAAGCTTTCTTT.

The chain recombines TRBV5-5 with TRBJ2-7; 9 nucleotides line up with TRBD2. V was clipped by 1 base and J by 1 base; unmatched bases: 3. This CDR3 has 15 amino acids. Germline values: CDR1 SGHKS, CDR2 YYEKEE (reference sequence). CDR3 protein: CASSLSLAGSYEQYF. CDR3 nucleotides: TGTGCCAGCAGCTTGTCCCTAGCGGGGTCCTACGAGCAGTACTTC.

The table lists this clone with a count of one. The rearrangement uses TRBV2 and TRBJ2-7; no definite D call. In germline, CDR1 is SNHLY, CDR2 FYNNEI. The CDR3 has 14 residues. With 4 bases removed from V and 6 bases from J, the gap between germline ends came to 16 bases. CDR3 sequence: CASSGTTSAIEQYF. Here the CDR3 DNA reads TGTGCCAGCAGTGGAACCACTTCGGCGATCGAGCAGTACTTC. The variable domain in full, with the rest retrieved from reference TRBV2 and TRBJ2-7, is EPEVTQTPSHQVTQMGQEVILRCVPISNHLYFYWYRQILGQKVEFLVSFYNNEISEKSEIFDDQFSVERPDGSNFTLKIRSTKLEDSAMYFCASSGTTSAIEQYFGPGTRLTVT.

The chain employs TRBV7-3 and TRBJ1-2; weak D call: TRBD1 (6 bases). The CDR3 has 13 residues. V was pared by 6 bases and J by 4 bases, with 12 bases between. CDR1 and CDR2 from the germline V gene are SGHTA and FQGTGA. The CDR3 coding sequence is TGTGCCAGCAGTAGTGGGGGCCCCTATGGCTACACCTTC. Translated: CASSSGGPYGYTF.

This chain uses TRBV10-3 with TRBJ1-3; a possible D gene is TRBD1 (6 bases). This CDR3 has 17 amino acids. Germline CDR1 reads ENHRY; CDR2 reads SYGVKD. V lost 10 bases to trimming and J lost 0 bases, with 22 bases between them. CDR3 DNA sequence: TGTGCCACGGCGGCGGGGGACATCTACCTCTCTGGAAACACCATATATTTT. Residues: CATAAGDIYLSGNTIYF.

V is TRBV19 and J is TRBJ1-1; no definite D call. Trimming removed 4 bases from V and 0 bases from J, with 6 bases in between. CDR1 is LNHDA, CDR2 SQIVND, per germline (reference sequence). This CDR3 is built from 13 residues. The CDR3 protein is CASSTNLNTEAFF. In DNA form, the CDR3 reads TGTGCCAGTAGTACAAATTTGAACACTGAAGCTTTCTTT.

This clone came up a few times. This chain links TRBV11-2 with TRBJ2-1; no clear D. The germline V gene has CDR1 SGHAT and CDR2 FQNNGV. CDR3 length: 14 amino acids. V lost 7 bases, J lost 0 bases, and 10 bases lay in between. The chain's CDR3 is CASTDKSSYNEQFF. CDR3 nucleotide sequence: TGTGCCAGCACCGACAAGTCCTCCTACAATGAGCAGTTCTTC. Complete variable domain (other parts from reference TRBV11-2 and TRBJ2-1): EAGVAQSPRYKIIEKRQSVAFWCNPISGHATLYWYQQILGQGPKLLIQFQNNGVVDDSQLPKDRFSAERLKGVDSTLKIQPAKLEDSAVYLCASTDKSSYNEQFFGPGTRLTVL.

V gene TRBV29-1 combines with J gene TRBJ1-4, with a possible D match to TRBD1 (5 bases). Germline V lookup: CDR1 SQVTM, CDR2 ANQGSEA. Between the trimmed V and J ends, which lost 4 bases and 13 bases, there was a span of 16 bases. The CDR3 runs to 12 residues. For the CDR3, the DNA is TGCAGCGTTGGGGACGGGCAGCGGCGACTGTTTTTT. Its protein product is CSVGDGQRRLFF.

The V gene is TRBV7-6, the J gene TRBJ1-2; D call uncertain. The CDR3 spans 14 residues. Germline V lookup: CDR1 SGHVS, CDR2 FNYEAQ. V was pared by 6 bases and J by 3 bases, with 14 bases between. The DNA of the CDR3 is TGTGCCAGCAGTCCCAGCTCGGGAGACTATGGCTACACCTTC. Amino acid sequence: CASSPSSGDYGYTF.

The V call is TRBV6-1, the J call TRBJ1-6; D unresolved. CDR3 length: 14 amino acids. Trimming cost V 2 bases and J 9 bases, with 11 bases left between them. The germline gives CDR1 MNHNS, CDR2 SASEGT. The CDR3 region has the DNA TGTGCCAGCAGTGAAACGGGAAAGGGTTCACCCCTCCACTTT. It specifies CASSETGKGSPLHF.

The chain is built from TRBV5-1 and TRBJ1-1; 7 bases agree with TRBD1. CDR1 and CDR2 (germline): SGHRS, YFSETQ. This CDR3 comprises 14 residues. V was pared by 4 bases and J by 3 bases, with 6 bases of the junction left unmatched. In DNA form, the CDR3 reads TGCGCCAGCAGCCGAGCCCAGGGGGACACTGAAGCTTTCTTT. Its translation is CASSRAQGDTEAFF.

The chain combines TRBV4-1 with TRBJ1-6; D not certain. The V gene lost 0 bases and the J gene lost 8 bases, with 17 bases spanning the gap. The CDR3 consists of 17 residues. Germline V gene data show CDR1 as MGHRA and CDR2 as YSYEKL. The CDR3 reads CASSQDTPSRSYSPLHF. The CDR3 DNA reads TGCGCCAGCAGCCAAGATACACCCTCCAGAAGCTATTCACCCCTCCACTTT.

The V gene is TRBV19, the J gene TRBJ2-3, with D possibly TRBD2 on 6 matching bases. This CDR3 comprises 15 residues. Germline V CDR1 and CDR2: LNHDA, SQIVND (reference sequence). The ends were cut back, 1 base at V and 14 bases at J, with 22 bases in the middle. CDR3 loop: CASSIGGTGPPGLYF. CDR3 coding DNA: TGTGCCAGTAGTATAGGAGGGACTGGGCCCCCGGGTTTGTATTTT.

The gene calls are TRBV5-5 and TRBJ2-6; perhaps TRBD2 as D (5 bases). Germline V gene sequence: CDR1 SGHKS, CDR2 YYEKEE (reference sequence). Trimming pared 0 bases from V and 1 base from J, leaving 14 bases between. This CDR3 is 18 amino acids long. In nucleotides, the CDR3 is TGTGCCAGCAGCTTGGAACGGGATTCCTTTTCTGGGGCCAACGTCCTGACTTTC. It yields the protein CASSLERDSFSGANVLTF.

This chain links TRBV5-4 with TRBJ1-1; 7 nucleotides align to TRBD1. After removal of 2 bases from V and 4 bases from J, the junction contained 8 bases not matched to a gene. Looked up from germline, CDR1 is SGHNT and CDR2 is YYREEE (reference sequence). This CDR3 spans 15 amino acids. CDR3: CASSLGGAGFTEAFF. The CDR3 DNA reads TGTGCCAGCAGCTTAGGGGGCGCGGGATTCACTGAAGCTTTCTTT.

This sequence joins TRBV6-4 and TRBJ2-7; D remains ambiguous. This CDR3 region has 13 residues. Trimming pared 0 bases from V and 4 bases from J, leaving 7 bases between. The germline V gene has CDR1 MRHNA and CDR2 SNTAGT. Here the CDR3 DNA reads TGTGCCAGCAGTGACTCAGGGAATTACGAGCAGTACTTC. It encodes CASSDSGNYEQYF.